Below are 3 T cell receptor beta chains sequenced from a single sample in a study of tumor and adjacent non-tumor tissue in lung cancer. RNA was extracted from bulk tissue without any cell sorting. Three rounds of nested PCR, following a modified ARM-PCR protocol, produced the TCRbeta library. In TCRdb, the multiplex PCR reads were re-called with MiXCR into one record per CDR3 protein. The data contain tens of thousands of distinct CDR3 sequences, 80% of them seen just once; the ten biggest clones take up less than 15%. The sequencing input was lung tumor tissue. Receptors originate from a woman between 45 and 60 years old with non-small cell lung cancer.

With regard to this clonotype: The junction and the germline gene differ at one end; a read error may be behind it. The V gene is TRBV29-1, the J gene TRBJ2-2, with 7 bases matching TRBD1. This CDR3 region has 15 residues. The germline CDR1 and CDR2 sequences are SQVTM and ANQGSEA. This CDR3 reads CSVLVRDSYTGELFF. CDR3 nucleotide sequence: TGTAGCGTTCTAGTACGGGACAGTTACACCGGGGAGCTGTTTTTT.

Turning to this clonotype: Its ends do not fully match the called genes, so a read error is possible. The rearrangement uses TRBV11-2 and TRBJ2-2; 9 bases are a match to TRBD2. The germline V gene has CDR1 SGHAT and CDR2 FQNNGV. The CDR3 loop spans 15 amino acids. The CDR3 region is CANSLAGAQIEELFF. DNA for the CDR3: TGTGCCAACAGCTTAGCGGGAGCTCAAATCGAGGAACTGTTTTTT.

This clonotype has just one count. The CDR3 does not end in the conserved phenylalanine or tryptophan, so this is likely a read error. This sequence joins TRBV6-2 or TRBV6-3 and TRBJ2-7; D unresolved. The V and J ends lost 6 bases and 8 bases respectively, with 11 bases between them. The germline CDR1 and CDR2 sequences are MNHEY and SVGEGT. The CDR3 is 11 residues long. CDR3 loop: CASRYNHQQYL. The DNA for the CDR3 is TGTGCCAGCAGATACAACCACCAGCAGTACCTC.